The 21 T cell receptor beta chains listed next were all sequenced from one sample in a study of blood T cell repertoires in COVID-19 (dated by TCRdb to 2020 to 2022). The method was the immunoSEQ multiplex PCR assay. Held by TCRdb, this immuneACCESS table contains in-frame sequences only and omits some clones. Under half of the omission traces to an unresolved V gene where checked; the cause of the rest is unknown. Across this sample there are some 300,000 clones, with around 89% seen only once. The top ten clonotypes cover around 5.8% of the sample. What was sequenced was peripheral blood. The receptors here all came from a woman in her forties or fifties with COVID-19, enrolled during active disease.

This clone was counted a single time. V and J are TRBV11-2 and TRBJ1-3; D uncertain. This CDR3 comprises 15 residues. V was cut by 5 bases and J by 1 base, with 12 bases left in between. Germline loops: CDR1 SGHAT, CDR2 FQNNGV. This chain's CDR3 is CASSPRVFSGNTIYF. DNA of the CDR3: TGTGCCAGCAGCCCTCGAGTTTTTTCTGGAAACACCATATATTTT.

J is TRBJ2-6 and V is TRBV11-3; TRBD1 agrees at 7 bases. Germline V gives CDR1 SGHNT, CDR2 YENEEA. V shed 5 bases and J 0 bases; nucleotides not matched to a gene: 10. The CDR3 has 18 amino acids. DNA for the CDR3: TGTGCCAGCAGCCCTACCTTGGGACAGCTCTCTGGGGCCAACGTCCTGACTTTC. It yields the protein CASSPTLGQLSGANVLTF.

This chain uses TRBV30 with TRBJ1-6, with TRBD1 as a possible D gene (6 bases). From germline, CDR1 is GTSNPN and CDR2 SVGIG (reference sequence). The V and J ends lost 3 bases and 4 bases respectively, with 13 bases between them. The CDR3 loop spans 15 amino acids. The chain's CDR3 is CAWSVPGQYNSPLHF. The CDR3 DNA sequence: TGTGCCTGGAGCGTACCGGGACAATATAATTCACCCCTCCACTTT.

V usage is TRBV18 and J usage is TRBJ2-1, with 7 bases fitting TRBD2. The CDR3 is 16 amino acids. Germline V gene sequence: CDR1 KGHSH, CDR2 LQKENI. J gave up 9 bases and V 2 bases, and 13 bases lay outside the gene matches. The CDR3 spells CASSPGLAVVQSEQFF. In DNA form, the CDR3 reads TGTGCCAGCTCACCAGGGCTAGCGGTAGTACAAAGTGAGCAGTTCTTC.

The chain combines TRBV7-9 with TRBJ2-2, with a tentative D call TRBD2 (6 bases). The CDR3 loop spans 10 amino acids. Trimming shortened V by 11 bases and J by 5 bases, and 6 bases separated the two germline ends. CDR1 is SEHNR, CDR2 FQNEAQ, per germline (reference sequence). The CDR3 bases are TGTGCCGGGGGGACCGGGGAGCTGTTTTTT. Amino acid sequence: CAGGTGELFF. Variable domain in full (rest from reference TRBV7-9 and TRBJ2-2): DTGVSQNPRHKITKRGQNVTFRCDPISEHNRLYWYRQTLGQGPEFLTYFQNEAQLEKSRLLSDRFSAERPKGSFSTLEIQRTEQGDSAMYLCAGGTGELFFGEGSRLTVL.

The chain couples TRBV10-3 to TRBJ1-2; perhaps TRBD1 as D (6 bases). V was shortened by 3 bases and J by 4 bases, with 9 bases between the two germline ends. CDR3 length: 13 amino acids. Germline V gene sequence: CDR1 ENHRY, CDR2 SYGVKD. As DNA, the CDR3 is TGTGCCATCAGTGACCTACAGGGCTATGGCTACACCTTC. Encoded protein: CAISDLQGYGYTF.

The chain recombines TRBV7-3 with TRBJ2-1, with 8 positions matching TRBD1. CDR1 SGHTA and CDR2 FQGTGA come from the germline V gene. Trimming removed 5 bases from V and 9 bases from J; junction bases left unmatched: 3. CDR3 length: 12 amino acids. The CDR3 sequence is CASSLTGVEQFF. The CDR3 nucleotides read TGTGCCAGCAGCCTGACAGGGGTTGAGCAGTTCTTC. The variable domain in full, with the rest retrieved from reference TRBV7-3 and TRBJ2-1, is GAGVSQTPSNKVTEKGKYVELRCDPISGHTALYWYRQSLGQGPEFLIYFQGTGAADDSGLPNDRFFAVRPEGSVSTLKIQRTERGDSAVYLCASSLTGVEQFFGPGTRLTVL.

The genes are TRBV7-9 and TRBJ2-1; TRBD2 aligns across 14 bases. This CDR3 spans 15 amino acids. After removal of 5 bases from V and 8 bases from J, the junction contained 5 bases not matched to a gene. Germline CDR1 is SEHNR and CDR2 is FQNEAQ (reference sequence). CDR3 loop: CASSPGLAGVHEQFF. The DNA of the CDR3 is TGTGCCAGCAGCCCGGGACTAGCGGGAGTACATGAGCAGTTCTTC.

The J gene is TRBJ1-1, the V gene TRBV7-3, with a tentative D call TRBD1 (5 bases). Per germline, CDR1 SGHTA and CDR2 FQGTGA. There are 15 residues in the CDR3. The germline V and J ends were trimmed by 2 bases and 2 bases, with 12 bases remaining between them. CDR3 coding DNA: TGTGCCAGCAGCTTATCACAGGCAGTAAACACTGAAGCTTTCTTT. It translates to CASSLSQAVNTEAFF.

The rearrangement joins TRBV3-1 (or the pseudogene TRBV3-2) to TRBJ2-5; possibly TRBD2 for D (6 bases). CDR3 length equals 15 residues. Looked up from germline, CDR1 is LGHDT and CDR2 is YNNKEL (reference sequence). V lost 6 bases, J lost 5 bases, and 19 bases lay in between. In DNA, the CDR3 is TGTGCCAGCAGGATCACAAGCCGGGAGTCTGAGACCCAGTACTTC. Its translation: CASRITSRESETQYF.

This chain links TRBV7-2 with TRBJ2-1; D might be TRBD1 (6 bases). The CDR3 is made up of 16 amino acids. With 1 base removed from V and 2 bases from J, the gap between germline ends came to 12 bases. Germline CDR1 SGHTA, CDR2 FQGNSA. CDR3 residues: CASSLDGRGAYNEQFF. For the CDR3, the DNA is TGTGCCAGCAGCTTAGACGGCAGGGGAGCCTACAATGAGCAGTTCTTC. The variable domain in full, completed from reference TRBV7-2 and TRBJ2-1, reads GAGVSQSPSNKVTEKGKDVELRCDPISGHTALYWYRQSLGQGLEFLIYFQGNSAPDKSGLPSDRFSAERTGGSVSTLTIQRTQQEDSAVYLCASSLDGRGAYNEQFFGPGTRLTVL.

V and J are TRBV6-5 and TRBJ1-2, with 7 positions matching TRBD1. CDR3 length: 15 amino acids. The trim removed 0 bases at V and 8 bases at J, leaving 9 bases unmatched. Germline V lookup: CDR1 MNHEY, CDR2 SVGAGI. CDR3 coding DNA: TGTGCCAGCAGTTACTCCAGGGGGACGATGGGGGGCTACACCTTC. It specifies CASSYSRGTMGGYTF.

CDR3 bases: TGTGCCAGCAAAGACAGGGGGCGGACTGAAGCTTTCTTT. This sequence encodes CASKDRGRTEAFF. The rearrangement joins TRBV6-5 to TRBJ1-1, with TRBD1 matching over 10 bases. Germline V lookup: CDR1 MNHEY, CDR2 SVGAGI. Trimming took 7 bases from V and 5 from J; bases not matched to a gene: 4. The CDR3 extends over 13 amino acids.

The gene calls are TRBV24-1 and TRBJ1-6; D is perhaps TRBD1 (5 bases). V dropped 3 bases and J dropped 6 bases, with 11 bases sitting between them. The CDR3 has 15 residues. Germline lookup yields CDR1 KGHDR and CDR2 SFDVKD. The CDR3 region has the DNA TGTGCCACCAGTGATCCAGGGATCCCTAATTCACCCCTCCACTTT. Protein: CATSDPGIPNSPLHF.

The CDR3 is CASSLGQGGNEQFF. CDR3 DNA: TGTGCCAGCAGCTTGGGGCAGGGTGGCAATGAGCAGTTCTTC. The chain links TRBV11-2 to TRBJ2-1; D possibly corresponds to TRBD1 (5 bases). CDR1 and CDR2 from the germline V gene are SGHAT and FQNNGV. The CDR3 loop spans 14 amino acids. V lost 3 bases and J 6 bases, leaving 12 bases between the germline ends.

The gene calls are TRBV7-8 and TRBJ1-2; 8 nucleotides align to TRBD1. This CDR3 spans 14 amino acids. Germline loops: CDR1 SGHVS, CDR2 FQNEAQ. The J segment lost 1 base and the V segment lost 7 bases, leaving 5 bases of the junction unmatched. CDR3 DNA sequence: TGTGCCAGCACCCAGGGGGCGGGTAACTATGGCTACACCTTC. Encoded protein: CASTQGAGNYGYTF.

The chain carries TRBV3-1 (or the pseudogene TRBV3-2) and TRBJ1-1; the D is unclear. Trimming stripped 0 bases from V and 6 bases from J, with 8 bases between. This CDR3 has 13 amino acids. CDR1 LGHDT and CDR2 YNNKEL come from the germline V gene (reference sequence). Written as DNA, the CDR3 is TGTGCCAGCAGCCAAGATGACATTTCTGAAGCTTTCTTT. It specifies CASSQDDISEAFF.

The chain joins TRBV7-2 to TRBJ1-1; TRBD1 is a possible D gene (6 bases). Trimming took 2 bases from V and 8 from J, leaving 18 bases between them. Germline V CDR1 and CDR2: SGHTA, FQGNSA. The CDR3 has 15 residues. The CDR3 protein is CASSLRSQGGQEAFF. CDR3 bases: TGTGCCAGCAGCTTAAGGTCACAGGGTGGACAGGAAGCTTTCTTT.

The CDR3 is CASSFGRSTDTQYF. CDR3 bases: TGTGCCAGCAGTTTTGGCAGAAGCACAGATACGCAGTATTTT. The chain couples TRBV27 to TRBJ2-3; D gene ambiguous. V lost 3 bases, J lost 0 bases, and 7 bases lay in between. This CDR3 spans 14 amino acids. CDR1 and CDR2 (germline): MNHEY, SMNVEV (reference sequence).

The chain couples TRBV12-5 to TRBJ1-3, with D perhaps matching TRBD1 (6 bases). CDR3 length: 15 residues. The V gene's germline CDR1 is LGHNT and CDR2 FRNRAP. With 0 bases removed from V and 2 bases from J, the gap between germline ends came to 8 bases. CDR3 sequence: CASGLVQGTGNTIYF. In DNA, the CDR3 is TGTGCTAGTGGTTTGGTACAGGGAACTGGAAACACCATATATTTT.

The gene calls are TRBV27 and TRBJ1-1, with TRBD1 identical over 7 bases. The ends lost 4 bases at V and 3 bases at J; junction bases unmatched: 11. The germline V gene encodes CDR1 MNHEY and CDR2 SMNVEV (reference sequence). The CDR3 extends over 16 amino acids. CDR3 in DNA: TGTGCCAGCAGTTCACGAGGGGGCGGATTGTACACTGAAGCTTTCTTT. Its translation is CASSSRGGGLYTEAFF.